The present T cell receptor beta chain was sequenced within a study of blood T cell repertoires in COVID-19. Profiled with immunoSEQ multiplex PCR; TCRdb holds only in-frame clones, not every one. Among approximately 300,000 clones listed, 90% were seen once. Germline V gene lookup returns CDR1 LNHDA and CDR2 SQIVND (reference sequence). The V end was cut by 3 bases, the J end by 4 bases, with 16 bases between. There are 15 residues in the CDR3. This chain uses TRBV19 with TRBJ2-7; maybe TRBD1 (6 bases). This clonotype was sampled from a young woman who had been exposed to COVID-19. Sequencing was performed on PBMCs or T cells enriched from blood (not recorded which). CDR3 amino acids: CASSISRQAQYEQYF. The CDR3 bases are TGTGCCAGTAGTATCTCCAGACAGGCCCAATACGAGCAGTACTTC. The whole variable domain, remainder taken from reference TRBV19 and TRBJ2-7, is DGGITQSPKYLFRKEGQNVTLSCEQNLNHDAMYWYRQDPGQGLRLIYYSQIVNDFQKGDIAEGYSVSREKKESFPLTVTSAQKNPTAFYLCASSISRQAQYEQYFGPGTRLTVT.